A single sample gave rise to the 27 T cell receptor beta chains below, sequenced in a study of human T cells and chemical hapten exposure. TCRdb processed the RACE reads anew with MiXCR; each CDR3 protein has one entry. The data hold 60,000 to 70,000 distinct CDR3 sequences, with about a tenth observed a single time. Time point indicated: pre-sensitization, week 0. The treatment denotes: therapeutic diphenylcyclopropenone sensitization with weekly scalp DPC. This material consisted of whole blood, taken in connection with sensitization to the hapten diphenylcyclopropenone (DPC). Receptors were obtained from a woman aged 45-59 years with alopecia areata. Some clones in this sample may be carry-over from other donors' samples.

The chain links TRBV3-1 to TRBJ2-5; D perhaps matches TRBD2 (6 bases). The CDR3 is made up of 16 amino acids. The germline CDR1 and CDR2 sequences are LGHDT and YNNKEL (reference sequence). V was trimmed by 2 bases and J by 5 bases, leaving 18 bases between them. The CDR3 region is CASSQTRGFKAETQYF. In DNA, the CDR3 is TGTGCCAGCAGCCAAACCCGGGGGTTTAAGGCGGAGACCCAGTACTTC.

This clonotype was detected a few times. The chain has TRBV6-4 and TRBJ2-1, with 9 bases matching TRBD2. Looked up from germline, CDR1 is MRHNA and CDR2 is SNTAGT. V shed 4 bases, J shed 6 bases, and the junction held 10 bases outside the gene matches. The CDR3 is 16 amino acids. CDR3 region: CASSGQLAGSTNEQFF. In DNA form, the CDR3 reads TGTGCCAGCAGTGGGCAGCTAGCGGGATCCACCAATGAGCAGTTCTTC.

The chain combines TRBV28 with TRBJ2-1; no definite D call. The CDR3 is 13 amino acids. The germline CDR1 and CDR2 sequences are MDHEN and SYDVKM. The V and J ends lost 1 base and 10 bases respectively, with 11 bases between them. CDR3 sequence: CASSLLGFWEQFF. CDR3 DNA: TGTGCCAGCAGTTTATTGGGATTCTGGGAGCAGTTCTTC.

This clonotype has more than one count but fewer than ten. The rearrangement joins TRBV12-3 or TRBV12-4 to TRBJ1-1; a weak D match, TRBD1 (5 bases). The CDR3 sequence is 13 residues long. Trimming left V 7 bases short and J 4 bases short, with 13 bases between. CDR3 sequence (DNA): TGTGCCAGCAAGGAAGGGGTGTCCACTGAAGCTTTCTTT. It codes for CASKEGVSTEAFF.

This clonotype was seen only a few times. The chain links TRBV7-8 to TRBJ2-1; D is undetermined. The CDR3 length is 15 residues. V shed 5 bases and J shed 5 bases, with 16 bases lying between them. Germline V gene data show CDR1 as SGHVS and CDR2 as FQNEAQ. The CDR3 protein is CASSLPRPADNEQFF. In nucleotides, the CDR3 is TGTGCCAGCAGCCTCCCCCGGCCCGCCGACAATGAGCAGTTCTTC. The full variable domain, rest sourced from reference TRBV7-8 and TRBJ2-1, is GAGVSQSPRYKVAKRGQDVALRCDPISGHVSLFWYQQALGQGPEFLTYFQNEAQLDKSGLPSDRFFAERPEGSVSTLKIQRTQQEDSAVYLCASSLPRPADNEQFFGPGTRLTVL.

V gene TRBV15 combines with J gene TRBJ2-7; no firm D call. The CDR3 extends over 13 amino acids. The germline gives CDR1 LNHNV, CDR2 YYDKDF (reference sequence). V lost 2 bases and J lost 0, with 5 bases in between. This chain's CDR3 is CATSRTPSYEQYF. CDR3 nucleotide sequence: TGTGCCACCAGCAGAACACCCTCCTACGAGCAGTACTTC.

This clonotype came up a few times. The chain carries TRBV20-1 and TRBJ1-2; tentative D call: TRBD1 (6 bases). The CDR3 sequence is 15 residues long. Deletions cut 4 bases from V and 5 bases from J, with 20 bases between. Germline CDR1 and CDR2: DFQATT and SNEGSKA (reference sequence). CDR3 bases: TGCAGTGCTAAGAAGGGACACCGAGACGTATATGGCTACACCTTC. Protein sequence: CSAKKGHRDVYGYTF.

This clonotype showed up just once. This chain connects TRBV18 to TRBJ1-5, with a possible D match to TRBD1 (5 bases). Germline V gene lookup returns CDR1 KGHSH and CDR2 LQKENI. V dropped 2 bases and J dropped 7 bases, with 15 bases sitting between them. This CDR3 contains 15 residues. DNA of the CDR3: TGTGCCAGCTCACCAAGTATAGGGGTTGAACAGCCCCAGCATTTT. It codes for CASSPSIGVEQPQHF.

The chain recombines TRBV9 with TRBJ2-5; D uncertain. V was shortened by 0 bases and J by 5 bases, with 5 bases between the two germline ends. This CDR3 spans 12 amino acids. The V gene's germline CDR1 is SGDLS and CDR2 YYNGEE. The CDR3 DNA reads as TGTGCCAGCAGCGTAGCCTTTGAGACCCAGTACTTC. This sequence encodes CASSVAFETQYF.

This clonotype was seen ten or more times. This chain connects TRBV7-2 to TRBJ2-7, with D uncertain. Trimming pared 5 bases from V and 6 bases from J, leaving 20 bases between. Germline lookup yields CDR1 SGHTA and CDR2 FQGNSA. This CDR3 spans 15 amino acids. Here the CDR3 reads CASSRLPTGLGEQYF. CDR3 in DNA: TGTGCCAGCAGCAGATTGCCTACCGGGCTTGGCGAGCAGTACTTC.

This rearrangement joins TRBV12-3 or TRBV12-4 to TRBJ1-2, with TRBD1 as a possible D gene (5 bases). This CDR3 is built from 13 residues. The germline V and J ends were trimmed by 2 bases and 2 bases, with 6 bases remaining between them. The CDR3 DNA reads as TGTGCCAGCAGTTTAACAGGAAACTATGGCTACACCTTC. Its translation is CASSLTGNYGYTF.

This rearrangement joins TRBV30 to TRBJ1-2; tentatively, D is TRBD1 (5 bases). V was pared by 5 bases and J by 4 bases, with 8 bases between. This CDR3 spans 11 amino acids. The germline V gene has CDR1 GTSNPN and CDR2 SVGIG (reference sequence). CDR3 sequence: CAWRQSYGYTF. In nucleotides, the CDR3 is TGTGCCTGGCGACAGAGCTATGGCTACACCTTC.

DNA for the CDR3: TGCGCCAGCAGTGATGGGGCAACCTCTGGAAACACCATATATTTT. It is translated as CASSDGATSGNTIYF. This sequence joins TRBV10-1 and TRBJ1-3, with D perhaps matching TRBD1 (5 bases). Trimming removed 3 bases at V and 0 bases at J, with 9 bases between. The CDR3 has 15 residues. CDR1 and CDR2 from the germline V gene are WNHNN and SYGVQD (reference sequence).

The rearrangement links TRBV30 to TRBJ1-6; 9 bases line up with TRBD1. After removal of 8 bases from V and 7 bases from J, the junction contained 3 bases not matched to a gene. This CDR3 is built from 12 residues. Germline loops: CDR1 GTSNPN, CDR2 SVGIG (reference sequence). CDR3 residues: CAGTGGNSPLHF. The CDR3 coding sequence is TGTGCCGGAACAGGGGGCAATTCACCCCTCCACTTT. Looking up the rest from reference TRBV30 and TRBJ1-6 gives the full variable domain: SQTIHQWPATLVQPVGSPLSLECTVEGTSNPNLYWYRQAAGRGLQLLFYSVGIGQISSEVPQNLSASRPQDRQFILSSKKLLLSDSGFYLCAGTGGNSPLHFGNGTRLTVT.

As for this clonotype: A much larger clone lies a single base off, so this may be a read error. The chain combines TRBV28 with TRBJ1-3, with D tentatively TRBD1 (5 bases). V shed 4 bases and J shed 4 bases, with 11 bases lying between them. The CDR3 is 14 amino acids. Germline assignment: CDR1 MDHEN and CDR2 SYDVKM. The CDR3 here is CASSSGGQGNTIYF. Here the CDR3 DNA reads TGTGCCAGCAGTTCCGGGGGTCAAGGAAACACCATATATTTT.

J is TRBJ2-1 and V is TRBV2; 14 nucleotides agree with TRBD2. Germline loops: CDR1 SNHLY, CDR2 FYNNEI. The V gene end was trimmed by 0 bases and the J gene end by 8 bases; junction bases not matched to a gene: 6. There are 17 residues in the CDR3. CDR3 in amino acids: CASSEARGLAGEDEQFF. The CDR3 DNA follows: TGTGCCAGCAGTGAAGCGCGGGGACTAGCGGGAGAGGATGAGCAGTTCTTC.

The chain joins TRBV7-9 to TRBJ2-2; D is undetermined. CDR3 length equals 11 residues. Germline CDR1 reads SEHNR; CDR2 reads FQNEAQ (reference sequence). Deletions cut 5 bases from V and 10 bases from J, with 8 bases between. The chain's CDR3 is CASSAQKELFF. The CDR3 region has the DNA TGTGCCAGCAGCGCGCAAAAGGAGCTGTTTTTT.

In the case of this clonotype: Its ends do not fully match the called genes, so a read error is possible. The J gene is TRBJ1-2, the V gene TRBV6-2 or TRBV6-3; D possibly corresponds to TRBD1 (5 bases). CDR1 is MNHEY and CDR2 is SVGEGT in the germline V gene. The CDR3 consists of 13 residues. CDR3 loop: CASSYSWDYGYIF. CDR3 bases: TGTGCCAGCAGTTACTCATGGGACTATGGCTACATCTTC.

This chain uses TRBV29-1 with TRBJ1-2, with TRBD1 identical over 7 bases. Trimming at V came to 4 bases and at J to 4 bases, leaving 3 bases not matched to a gene. The CDR3 is 12 residues long. Germline loops: CDR1 SQVTM, CDR2 ANQGSEA. The CDR3 DNA sequence: TGCAGCGTTGGGGACAGAAGCTATGGCTACACCTTC. It translates to CSVGDRSYGYTF.

This clonotype was seen ten or more times. The CDR3 bases are TGTGCCAGCAGCTTGAGAGGGGGCCACGAGCAGTACTTC. Translation gives CASSLRGGHEQYF. The gene calls are TRBV5-4 and TRBJ2-7; 7 bases fit TRBD1. Germline V gene data show CDR1 as SGHNT and CDR2 as YYREEE (reference sequence). The CDR3 has 13 amino acids. The junction had 3 bases not matched to a gene; V was cut back by 1 base and J by 5 bases.

There are many counts of this clonotype. The V and J genes are TRBV7-3 and TRBJ2-1, with a tentative D call TRBD1 (5 bases). V was shortened by 0 bases and J by 10 bases, with 10 bases between the two germline ends. The CDR3 extends over 13 amino acids. CDR1 and CDR2 (germline): SGHTA, FQGTGA. The CDR3 reads CASSLTRTSEQFF. The CDR3 DNA follows: TGTGCCAGCAGCTTAACGAGGACATCCGAGCAGTTCTTC. Based on the CDR3 plus reference TRBV7-3 and TRBJ2-1, the full variable domain is GAGVSQTPSNKVTEKGKYVELRCDPISGHTALYWYRQSLGQGPEFLIYFQGTGAADDSGLPNDRFFAVRPEGSVSTLKIQRTERGDSAVYLCASSLTRTSEQFFGPGTRLTVL.

The V and J genes are TRBV10-3 and TRBJ2-7, with D perhaps being TRBD1 or TRBD2 (5 bases each). Trimming took off 9 bases at V and 2 bases at J, with 23 bases between the two ends. The germline gives CDR1 ENHRY, CDR2 SYGVKD. This CDR3 contains 16 residues. The CDR3 sequence is CAIAIYRDPTPYEQYF. The CDR3, as DNA: TGTGCCATTGCTATTTACCGGGACCCAACTCCCTACGAGCAGTACTTC.

This clonotype was seen a few times. J is TRBJ1-1 and V is TRBV10-1, with 9 bases fitting TRBD1. This CDR3 contains 14 residues. V trimming: 5 bases; J trimming: 5 bases; junction bases outside the gene matches: 6. CDR1 WNHNN and CDR2 SYGVQD come from the germline V gene (reference sequence). The CDR3 reads CASSFDRGETEAFF. For the CDR3, the DNA is TGCGCCAGCAGTTTCGACAGGGGGGAGACTGAAGCTTTCTTT.

Only a few counts were recorded for this clonotype. The rearrangement joins TRBV27 to TRBJ2-7; 7 bases map to TRBD2. This CDR3 has 14 amino acids. The V gene's germline CDR1 is MNHEY and CDR2 SMNVEV (reference sequence). The J segment lost 3 bases and the V segment lost 6 bases, leaving 8 bases of the junction unmatched. DNA for the CDR3: TGTGCCAGCAGAATCGCCAGGGACTACTACGAGCAGTACTTC. Translated: CASRIARDYYEQYF.

This clonotype was observed at least ten times. The chain joins TRBV3-1 to TRBJ2-2; D call uncertain. V gave up 4 bases and J gave up 5 bases, with 8 bases separating them. The V gene's germline CDR1 is LGHDT and CDR2 YNNKEL (reference sequence). The CDR3 length is 13 residues. DNA for the CDR3: TGTGCCAGCAGCCGGATTGGGACCGGGGAGCTGTTTTTT. Protein: CASSRIGTGELFF.

This clonotype was counted only a few times. This chain uses TRBV6-5 with TRBJ2-3, with D unclear. This CDR3 spans 13 amino acids. Germline values: CDR1 MNHEY, CDR2 SVGAGI. Trimming left V 2 bases short and J 11 bases short, with 14 bases between. The CDR3 loop is CASSYQDRRKQYF. In nucleotides, the CDR3 is TGTGCCAGCAGTTACCAAGACCGACGAAAGCAGTATTTT.

This clonotype was seen more than once but under ten times. The chain combines TRBV7-2 with TRBJ1-3; D is uncertain. The V gene lost 1 base and the J gene lost 4 bases, with 8 bases spanning the gap. The CDR3 runs 14 residues. Germline V gives CDR1 SGHTA, CDR2 FQGNSA. The CDR3 DNA reads as TGTGCCAGCAGCTTAGGGGGTCCGGGAAACACCATATATTTT. It encodes CASSLGGPGNTIYF.